This T cell receptor beta chain is drawn from a study of cytomegalovirus exposure and HLA in healthy donors (dated by TCRdb to 2015 to 2018). For the wider study: According to a later analysis, one platform produced both the roughly 120 validation repertoires and the 670 or so repertoires of the first cohort. Besides the first cohort of about 730 subjects, a separate validation cohort made up of roughly 120 different subjects was used. The study aimed to test whether signatures of past pathogen exposure could be identified by cataloging public T cell receptors. High-throughput TCR immunosequencing, statistical association of individual TCRs with disease status, and machine learning were combined to predict cytomegalovirus infection status. Paper-wide results and their limitations: The study gave a list of about 170 TCR beta chains associated with cytomegalovirus. Most TCR sequences were seen in very few donors, while some public TCRs were found in many individuals. A later analysis had no HLA typing for the validation cohort, so co-occurrence there was scored across all 120 or so repertoires. In both the original and validation cohorts, the classifier was reported to diagnose cytomegalovirus status with high specificity and sensitivity. In vitro tests confirmed that three of the cytomegalovirus-associated TCR beta chains recognize cytomegalovirus antigens. It was suggested by the authors that the approach could potentially be generalized to other disease states and immunological phenotypes. A later analysis found that TCRs clustered in the first cohort also tended to co-occur in the 95 to 150 validation repertoires, with 94% of cluster scores above 0.

With respect to this clone: No cognate antigen has been identified for it. Base quality data are lacking; no much larger clone is found one base away.

Reading the germline V gene (reference sequence) gives CDR1 MNHNY and CDR2 SVGAGI. The CDR3 covers 15 residues, taking in both the cysteine and the phenylalanine. Of all the DNA, just the CDR3 is kept, 45 bases in frame from base 1. Trimming accounts for 6 bases at V and 4 bases at J, while the number of junction bases matched to no gene is 6. Library method: the immunoSEQ multiplex PCR assay. The paper's processing steps were these. A statistical classification framework was built to diagnose cytomegalovirus status from the catalog of TCR beta chain sequences. Held by TCRdb, this immuneACCESS table contains in-frame sequences only and omits some clones. Under half of the omission traces to an unresolved V gene where checked; the cause of the rest is unknown. V, J and clone size reflect that table, while D and trimming were determined from the DNA. Here the sample has around 94,000 clones; roughly 95% occur a single time. The ten most abundant clones make up 0.89% of the sample.

Separate from the approximately 700-subject first cohort, the validation cohort of 95 to 150 subjects was the group to which the donors belonged. The sequenced sample was PBMCs. This receptor was identified in a woman aged 18-30 years in good health and CMV-seronegative. This sequence uses TRBV6-6 and TRBJ1-5; a stretch of 10 junction bases matches TRBD1. The DNA sequence is given as TGTGCCAGCAGCCGCGGGACAGGGGATAATCAGCCCCAGCATTTT. Its amino acids are CASSRGTGDNQPQHF.